The clone carrying this T cell receptor (beta chain) was observed once. Its specificity is not known. Overnight CMV lysate stimulation of fresh PBMCs defined donor CMV status by CD4+ IFNgamma. Germline V gene lookup returns CDR1 SGHTA and CDR2 FQGNSA. The CDR3 sequence is 15 residues long. Trimming took off 0 bases at V and 8 bases at J, with 14 bases between the two ends. This entry belongs to a study of naive and memory T cell subsets. Whole-study results and caveats: Possibly reflecting memory cells re-expressing CD45RA, a few larger clonotypes occurred in naive repertoires, especially CD8.

An equimolar mix of two oligonucleotides served as the beta constant-region primer for TRBC1 and TRBC2. Four rounds of PCR amplified the ligated cDNA using nested alpha and beta constant-region primers plus SP2. TCRdb reanalysed the UMI-ligation and nested PCR reads using MiXCR and keeps one entry per CDR3 protein. The data show 150,000 or so distinct CDR3 sequences, over 20% seen once. Sequences were obtained from naive CD4+ T cells from blood. The chain combines TRBV7-2 with TRBJ2-1; D uncertain. The TCR comes from a human donor in good health. CDR3 protein: CASSLAQGRADEQFF. For the CDR3, the DNA is TGTGCCAGCAGCTTAGCCCAAGGAAGGGCTGATGAGCAGTTCTTC.